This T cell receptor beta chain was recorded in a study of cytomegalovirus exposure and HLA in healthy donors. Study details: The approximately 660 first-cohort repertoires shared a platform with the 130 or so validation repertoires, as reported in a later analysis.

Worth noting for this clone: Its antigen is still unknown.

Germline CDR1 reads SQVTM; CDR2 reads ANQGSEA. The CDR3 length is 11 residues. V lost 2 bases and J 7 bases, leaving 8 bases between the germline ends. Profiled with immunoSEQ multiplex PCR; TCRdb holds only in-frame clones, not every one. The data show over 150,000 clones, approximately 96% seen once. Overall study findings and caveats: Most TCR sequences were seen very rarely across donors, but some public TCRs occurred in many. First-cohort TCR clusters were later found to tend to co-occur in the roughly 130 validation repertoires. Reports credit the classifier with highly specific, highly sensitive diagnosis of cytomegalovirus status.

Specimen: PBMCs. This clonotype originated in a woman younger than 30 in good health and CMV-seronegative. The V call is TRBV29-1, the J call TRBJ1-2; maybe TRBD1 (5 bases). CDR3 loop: CSVELQGGYTF. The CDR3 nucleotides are TGCAGCGTTGAACTCCAGGGTGGCTACACCTTC.